Shown below are 22 T cell receptor beta chains from a single sample sequenced in a study of T cells in Graves' hyperthyroidism and ophthalmopathy. What was amplified from RNA transcripts were TCR beta CDR3 regions. Carried out on the TCR CDR3, a first-round RT-PCR used the HTBI primer set. One entry per CDR3 protein, called by TCRdb with MiXCR from the multiplex PCR reads. The data hold about 380,000 distinct CDR3 sequences, with less than 20% observed a single time. What was sequenced was blood. Receptor source: a man younger than 35 with Graves' ophthalmopathy.

At least ten counts were recorded for this clonotype. This chain connects TRBV4-2 to TRBJ2-7, with 11 bases that match TRBD1. The trim removed 0 bases at V and 2 bases at J, leaving 6 bases unmatched. This CDR3 contains 17 residues. In germline, CDR1 is LGHNA, CDR2 YNFKEQ. The CDR3: CASSQDRGTGGPYEQYF. Written as DNA, the CDR3 is TGTGCCAGCAGCCAAGATCGGGGGACAGGGGGTCCCTACGAGCAGTACTTC.

A few counts support this clonotype. The chain uses TRBV6-1 and TRBJ2-5; 7 bases are shared with TRBD2. The CDR3 has 14 amino acids. The J segment lost 1 base and the V segment lost 11 bases, leaving 10 bases of the junction unmatched. Looked up from germline, CDR1 is MNHNS and CDR2 is SASEGT. In DNA form, the CDR3 reads TGTGCCGTTGGTCCGGGGGGACTCCAAGAGACCCAGTACTTC. The encoded protein is CAVGPGGLQETQYF.

Many counts were recorded for this clonotype. This rearrangement joins TRBV6-1 to TRBJ1-2; D remains unclear. CDR1 and CDR2 from the germline V gene are MNHNS and SASEGT. This CDR3 is built from 14 residues. Trimming pared 6 bases from V and 4 bases from J, leaving 15 bases between. CDR3 coding DNA: TGTGCCAGCAGGAGCCAGTTCCCCCTCTATGGCTACACCTTC. It is translated as CASRSQFPLYGYTF.

This clonotype was seen many times. The V call is TRBV5-1, the J call TRBJ1-6, with TRBD1 matching over 7 bases. CDR1 is SGHRS and CDR2 is YFSETQ in the germline V gene. This CDR3 has 15 amino acids. V gave up 0 bases and J gave up 10 bases; unmatched junction bases: 7. In nucleotides, the CDR3 is TGCGCCAGCAGCTTGGGACAGGGAGGAGGATCACCCCTCCACTTT. Protein product: CASSLGQGGGSPLHF.

The rearrangement uses TRBV9 and TRBJ1-1; D is perhaps TRBD1 (6 bases). The CDR3 totals 15 residues. V shed 0 bases and J shed 1 base, with 10 bases lying between them. Per germline, CDR1 SGDLS and CDR2 YYNGEE. The CDR3 is CASSVGRGGNTEAFF. CDR3 in DNA: TGTGCCAGCAGCGTAGGGAGGGGGGGGAACACTGAAGCTTTCTTT. The full variable domain, in which reference TRBV9 and TRBJ1-1 provide the parts outside the CDR3, is DSGVTQTPKHLITATGQRVTLRCSPRSGDLSVYWYQQSLDQGLQFLIQYYNGEERAKGNILERFSAQQFPDLHSELNLSSLELGDSALYFCASSVGRGGNTEAFFGQGTRLTVV.

This clonotype was detected many times. V and J are TRBV12-5 and TRBJ2-1; unclear D gene. V lost 1 base and J 7 bases, leaving 2 bases between the germline ends. Germline values: CDR1 LGHNT, CDR2 FRNRAP. The length of the CDR3 is 11 residues. This CDR3 is CASGLGNEQFF. CDR3 nucleotides: TGTGCTAGTGGTTTGGGGAATGAGCAGTTCTTC.

The chain is built from TRBV2 and TRBJ1-5; 7 nucleotides line up with TRBD1. V trimming: 3 bases; J trimming: 2 bases; junction bases outside the gene matches: 4. The germline gives CDR1 SNHLY, CDR2 FYNNEI. The length of the CDR3 is 15 residues. As DNA, the CDR3 is TGTGCCAGCAGTGAGTCGGGACAGCGCAATCAGCCCCAGCATTTT. It specifies CASSESGQRNQPQHF.

This clonotype was seen more than once but under ten times. J is TRBJ1-1 and V is TRBV19, with D unresolved. Germline CDR1 and CDR2: LNHDA and SQIVND (reference sequence). The V end was cut by 3 bases, the J end by 1 base, with 12 bases between. The CDR3 consists of 15 residues. This CDR3 reads CASSIFPTGNTEAFF. As DNA, the CDR3 is TGTGCCAGTAGTATCTTCCCGACGGGGAACACTGAAGCTTTCTTT.

This clonotype was observed a few times. The rearrangement joins TRBV13 to TRBJ1-1; TRBD1 matches at 12 bases. The germline V gene encodes CDR1 PRHDT and CDR2 FYEKMQ (reference sequence). The trim removed 5 bases at V and 7 bases at J, leaving 11 bases unmatched. CDR3 size: 16 residues. The CDR3 bases are TGTGCCAGCAGCCAGACGAACTGGGACAGGGGGCTTGAAGCTTTCTTT. Translation gives CASSQTNWDRGLEAFF.

There are many counts of this clonotype. The V gene is TRBV11-2, the J gene TRBJ1-1, with D unclear. CDR1 and CDR2 from the germline V gene are SGHAT and FQNNGV. Trimming took 0 bases from V and 0 from J, leaving 14 bases between them. CDR3 size: 17 residues. In DNA, the CDR3 is TGTGCCAGCAGCTTAGAGGCACGTCAGTCCATGAACACTGAAGCTTTCTTT. Its protein is CASSLEARQSMNTEAFF.

The J gene is TRBJ1-1, the V gene TRBV10-3, with 7 positions matching TRBD1. Germline V gene sequence: CDR1 ENHRY, CDR2 SYGVKD. There are 15 residues in the CDR3. Trimming cost V 3 bases and J 5 bases; bases outside gene matches: 9. CDR3 loop: CAISDVPGGGTEAFF. The CDR3 DNA is TGTGCCATCAGTGATGTCCCAGGGGGAGGTACTGAAGCTTTCTTT.

This chain uses TRBV7-2 with TRBJ1-2; no reliable D call. The CDR3 length is 14 residues. With 1 base removed from V and 4 bases from J, the gap between germline ends came to 10 bases. Germline CDR1 is SGHTA and CDR2 is FQGNSA. The CDR3 is CTSSLVRHPYGYTF. The CDR3 DNA sequence: TGTACCAGCAGCTTAGTCCGGCATCCCTATGGCTACACCTTC.

This clonotype showed up just a few times. This chain uses TRBV20-1 with TRBJ2-3, with D perhaps given as TRBD1 or TRBD2 (7 bases each). Germline-derived CDR1 and CDR2 are DFQATT and SNEGSKA (reference sequence). The V end lost 4 bases, the J end lost 6 bases, and 20 bases lay between the germline ends. The CDR3 covers 15 residues. The CDR3 bases are TGCAGTGCTAAGCAGGGGGGACTACGCGGGGATACGCAGTATTTT. This codes for CSAKQGGLRGDTQYF.

Only a few counts were recorded for this clonotype. The chain uses TRBV4-1 and TRBJ2-7, with 7 bases that match TRBD2. After removal of 0 bases from V and 4 bases from J, the junction contained 9 bases not matched to a gene. Germline V gene data show CDR1 as MGHRA and CDR2 as YSYEKL. The CDR3 extends over 16 amino acids. The CDR3 bases are TGCGCCAGCAGCCAAGAGTGGACTAGTTTATTGTACGAGCAGTACTTC. Translating gives CASSQEWTSLLYEQYF.

This clonotype was seen many times. The chain has TRBV3-1 and TRBJ2-2, with D uncertain. The CDR3 is made up of 11 amino acids. Germline V lookup: CDR1 LGHDT, CDR2 YNNKEL (reference sequence). V was shortened by 3 bases and J by 10 bases, with 6 bases between the two germline ends. CDR3 residues: CASSHSSELFF. In nucleotides, the CDR3 is TGTGCCAGCAGCCACAGCTCGGAGCTGTTTTTT.

There are a few counts of this clonotype. CDR3 in amino acids: CASSPDTITEAFF. CDR3 DNA sequence: TGTGCCAGCAGCCCCGACACAATCACTGAAGCTTTCTTT. The V call is TRBV7-9, the J call TRBJ1-1, with D hard to call. Trimming cost V 5 bases and J 4 bases, with 11 bases left between them. Germline lookup yields CDR1 SEHNR and CDR2 FQNEAQ (reference sequence). CDR3 length: 13 amino acids. The entire variable domain, with the rest obtained from reference TRBV7-9 and TRBJ1-1, is as follows: DTGVSQNPRHKITKRGQNVTFRCDPISEHNRLYWYRQTLGQGPEFLTYFQNEAQLEKSRLLSDRFSAERPKGSFSTLEIQRTEQGDSAMYLCASSPDTITEAFFGQGTRLTVV.

The chain joins TRBV9 to TRBJ2-7, with TRBD1 matching 7 bases. Germline lookup yields CDR1 SGDLS and CDR2 YYNGEE. Losses at the gene ends were 0 bases for V and 0 bases for J; bases not matched to a gene: 6. The CDR3 contains 16 residues. The CDR3 bases are TGTGCCAGCAGCGTAGGAGGGGGCCTTAGCTCCTACGAGCAGTACTTC. Translated: CASSVGGGLSSYEQYF.

In this sample, this clonotype turned up a few times. V and J are TRBV18 and TRBJ1-5, with TRBD1 as a possible D gene (5 bases). CDR3 length: 15 amino acids. The V and J ends lost 0 bases and 5 bases respectively, with 11 bases between them. Germline-derived CDR1 and CDR2 are KGHSH and LQKENI. The CDR3 DNA sequence: TGTGCCAGCTCACCACCTGGTGGCAGGGATCAGCCCCAGCATTTT. It codes for CASSPPGGRDQPQHF.

The V and J genes are TRBV6-1 and TRBJ2-2; maybe TRBD2 (7 bases). Germline V gene lookup returns CDR1 MNHNS and CDR2 SASEGT. CDR3 length: 16 residues. V lost 5 bases and J 3 bases, leaving 16 bases between the germline ends. The CDR3 DNA reads as TGTGCCAGCAGTAGCCGAGTGCGGGGGCACACCGGGGAGCTGTTTTTT. This encodes CASSSRVRGHTGELFF.

This clonotype has ten or more counts. V usage is TRBV5-1 and J usage is TRBJ2-3; no reliable D call. The germline V and J ends were trimmed by 0 bases and 5 bases, with 10 bases remaining between them. Germline CDR1 and CDR2: SGHRS and YFSETQ. CDR3 length: 14 amino acids. Here the CDR3 DNA reads TGCGCCAGCAGCTTGGGCCAGCTAGTAGATACGCAGTATTTT. It encodes CASSLGQLVDTQYF.

This clonotype was observed at least ten times. The rearrangement uses TRBV13 and TRBJ1-1; perhaps TRBD1 as D (5 bases). Trimming shortened V by 5 bases and J by 1 base, and 14 bases separated the two germline ends. The germline V gene has CDR1 PRHDT and CDR2 FYEKMQ (reference sequence). The CDR3 totals 15 residues. CDR3 bases: TGTGCCAGCAGCCCCGGTGAAGGGGCGAACACTGAAGCTTTCTTT. Translated, it gives CASSPGEGANTEAFF. Based on the CDR3 plus reference TRBV13 and TRBJ1-1, the full variable domain is AAGVIQSPRHLIKEKRETATLKCYPIPRHDTVYWYQQGPGQDPQFLISFYEKMQSDKGSIPDRFSAQQFSDYHSELNMSSLELGDSALYFCASSPGEGANTEAFFGQGTRLTVV.

The gene calls are TRBV7-2 and TRBJ2-7; possibly TRBD2 for D (6 bases). Germline V gene data show CDR1 as SGHTA and CDR2 as FQGNSA. The CDR3 is 18 amino acids. V dropped 5 bases and J dropped 6 bases, with 29 bases sitting between them. CDR3 in amino acids: CASSLLFVGRSGLSEQYF. CDR3 nucleotide sequence: TGTGCCAGCAGCCTCCTCTTTGTCGGGAGAAGCGGTCTATCCGAGCAGTACTTC. Full variable domain (remainder filled in from reference TRBV7-2 and TRBJ2-7): GAGVSQSPSNKVTEKGKDVELRCDPISGHTALYWYRQSLGQGLEFLIYFQGNSAPDKSGLPSDRFSAERTGGSVSTLTIQRTQQEDSAVYLCASSLLFVGRSGLSEQYFGPGTRLTVT.